The clone carrying this T cell receptor beta chain was observed a handful of times. What it recognizes is unknown. The junction had 8 bases not matched to a gene; V was cut back by 6 bases and J by 1 base. The CDR3 has 15 amino acids. The germline CDR1 and CDR2 sequences are LNHNV and YYDKDF (reference sequence). The source of the sample is a study of identical twins. Study outcomes and limitations: Conclusions were based on cross-sectional statistical analysis, without following the same donors. Twins' surplus sharing was weaker for beta out-of-frame sequences.

MiXCR, run by TCRdb on the 5' RACE reads, gives a single entry per CDR3 protein. The data contain under 250,000 distinct CDR3 sequences, 9.5% to 15% of them seen just once; the ten biggest clones take up 3.5% to 5%. The data also belong to a second study, concerning yellow fever vaccine responses in identical twins. That paper adds: A vaccine T cell response that seemed partly convergent and partly personalized was reported in twins.

V gene TRBV15 combines with J gene TRBJ2-5; the match to TRBD2 covers 7 bases. Sequences were obtained from memory (CD45RO+) T cells sorted from blood. The source is a woman younger than 35 in good health. CDR3 residues: CATSMRWGGQETQYF. CDR3 in DNA: TGTGCCACCAGTATGCGCTGGGGGGGCCAAGAGACCCAGTACTTC. The full variable domain, completed using reference TRBV15 and TRBJ2-5, is DAMVIQNPRYQVTQFGKPVTLSCSQTLNHNVMYWYQQKSSQAPKLLFHYYDKDFNNEADTPDNFQSRRPNTSFCFLDIRSPGLGDTAMYLCATSMRWGGQETQYFGPGTRLLVL.